This T cell receptor (beta chain) is drawn from a study of blood T cell repertoires in COVID-19. Background on the study: Both acute and convalescent COVID-19 samples were obtained from the United States, Italy and Spain. PBMCs, B-cell-depleted T cells, or T cells provided the cDNA or gDNA that made up the material.

Looked up from germline, CDR1 is MDHEN and CDR2 is SYDVKM. V gave up 8 bases and J gave up 8 bases, with 18 bases separating them. The CDR3 has 13 residues. Per the original methods: Nucleated cell counts were estimated from reference gene primer amplification. Only in-frame clones appear in the TCRdb table, and some are missing; sequencing was by immunoSEQ multiplex PCR. Clone size and V and J calls were adopted from that table, with D and trimming inferred from the DNA. The sample has nearly 250,000 clones; roughly 86% are singletons. The receptor comes from a woman aged 55-70 years who had recovered from COVID-19. J is TRBJ1-2 and V is TRBV28; tentatively, D is TRBD1 (5 bases). The sample taken for sequencing was peripheral blood. The DNA of the CDR3 is TGTGCCAGCGCCAGCGGGGGGTCTCAGGGCTACACCTTC. Translating gives CASASGGSQGYTF.